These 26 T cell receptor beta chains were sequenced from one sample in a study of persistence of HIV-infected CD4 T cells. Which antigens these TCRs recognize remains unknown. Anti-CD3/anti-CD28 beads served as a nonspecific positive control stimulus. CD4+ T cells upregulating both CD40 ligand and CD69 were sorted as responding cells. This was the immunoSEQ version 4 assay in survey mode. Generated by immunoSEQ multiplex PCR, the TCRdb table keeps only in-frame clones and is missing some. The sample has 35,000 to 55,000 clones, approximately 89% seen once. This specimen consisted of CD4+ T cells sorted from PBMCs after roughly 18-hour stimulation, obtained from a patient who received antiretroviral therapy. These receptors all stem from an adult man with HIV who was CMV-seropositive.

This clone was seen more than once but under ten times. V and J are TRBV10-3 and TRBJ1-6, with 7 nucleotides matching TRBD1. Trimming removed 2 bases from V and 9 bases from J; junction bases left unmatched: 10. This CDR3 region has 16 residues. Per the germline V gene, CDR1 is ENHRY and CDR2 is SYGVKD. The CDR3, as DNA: TGTGCCATCAGTGAGGACAGGGACACAAGTGGTTCACCCCTCCACTTT. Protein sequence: CAISEDRDTSGSPLHF.

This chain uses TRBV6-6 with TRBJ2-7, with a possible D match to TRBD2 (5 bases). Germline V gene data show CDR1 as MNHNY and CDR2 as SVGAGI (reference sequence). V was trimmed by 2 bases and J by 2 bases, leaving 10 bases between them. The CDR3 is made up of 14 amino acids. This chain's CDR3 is CASSYPGITYEQYF. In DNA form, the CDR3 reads TGTGCCAGCAGTTACCCCGGGATCACCTACGAGCAGTACTTC.

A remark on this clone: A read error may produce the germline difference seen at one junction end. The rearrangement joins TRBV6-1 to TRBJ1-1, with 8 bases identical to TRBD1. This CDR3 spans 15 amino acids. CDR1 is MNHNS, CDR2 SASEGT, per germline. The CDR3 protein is CASNEPGQENTEAFF. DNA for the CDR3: TGTGCCAGCAATGAACCGGGACAGGAGAACACTGAAGCTTTCTTT.

CDR3 sequence reads: CASSVVSYQGQGRELFF. CDR3 nucleotides: TGTGCCAGCAGCGTAGTTTCTTACCAGGGACAGGGGCGGGAGCTGTTTTTT. The chain couples TRBV9 to TRBJ2-2; 10 nucleotides match TRBD1. Per the germline V gene, CDR1 is SGDLS and CDR2 is YYNGEE. The CDR3 loop spans 17 amino acids. Germline trimming cut 0 bases from V and 9 bases from J; bases unmatched to any gene: 11.

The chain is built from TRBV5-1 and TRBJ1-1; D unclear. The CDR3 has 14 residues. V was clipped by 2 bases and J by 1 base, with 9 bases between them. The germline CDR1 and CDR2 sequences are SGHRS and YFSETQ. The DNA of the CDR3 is TGCGCCAGCAGCTTAGACGGCAGGAACACTGAAGCTTTCTTT. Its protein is CASSLDGRNTEAFF.

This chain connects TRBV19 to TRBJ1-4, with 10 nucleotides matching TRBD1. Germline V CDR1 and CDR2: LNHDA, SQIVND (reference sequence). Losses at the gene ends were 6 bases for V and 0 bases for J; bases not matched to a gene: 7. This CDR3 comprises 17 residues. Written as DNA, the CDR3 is TGTGCCAGTAGCACGAGGACAGGGGGAGCAACTAATGAAAAACTGTTTTTT. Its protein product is CASSTRTGGATNEKLFF.

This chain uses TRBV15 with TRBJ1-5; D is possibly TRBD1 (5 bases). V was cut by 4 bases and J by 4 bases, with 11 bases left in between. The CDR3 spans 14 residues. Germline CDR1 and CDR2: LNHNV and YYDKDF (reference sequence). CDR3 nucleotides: TGTGCCACCAGCACTCGAGGGGTGAATCAGCCCCAGCATTTT. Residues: CATSTRGVNQPQHF.

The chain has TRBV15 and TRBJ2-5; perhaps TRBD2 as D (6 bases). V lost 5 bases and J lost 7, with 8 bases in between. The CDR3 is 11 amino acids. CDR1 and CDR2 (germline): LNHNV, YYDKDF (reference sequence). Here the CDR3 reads CATSGGRTQYF. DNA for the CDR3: TGTGCCACCAGCGGGGGGAGGACCCAGTACTTC.

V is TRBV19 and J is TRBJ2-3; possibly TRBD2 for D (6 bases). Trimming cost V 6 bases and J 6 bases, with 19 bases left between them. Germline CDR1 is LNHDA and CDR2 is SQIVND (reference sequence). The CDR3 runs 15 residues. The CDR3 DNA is TGTGCCAGTAGACCGGGAGATAGCACATTGGATACGCAGTATTTT. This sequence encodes CASRPGDSTLDTQYF.

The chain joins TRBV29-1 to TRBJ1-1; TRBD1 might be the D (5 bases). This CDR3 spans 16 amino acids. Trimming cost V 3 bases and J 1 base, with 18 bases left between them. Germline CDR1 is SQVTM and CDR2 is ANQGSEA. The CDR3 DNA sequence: TGCAGCGTTGACACCCATCCGGGACTCCAGAACACTGAAGCTTTCTTT. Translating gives CSVDTHPGLQNTEAFF.

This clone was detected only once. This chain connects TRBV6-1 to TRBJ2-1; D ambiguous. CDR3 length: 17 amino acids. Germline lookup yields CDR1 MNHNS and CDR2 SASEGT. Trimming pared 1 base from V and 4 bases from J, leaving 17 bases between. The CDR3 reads CASSEVKGNKVYNEQFF. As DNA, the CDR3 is TGTGCCAGCAGTGAAGTCAAAGGGAACAAGGTTTACAATGAGCAGTTCTTC.

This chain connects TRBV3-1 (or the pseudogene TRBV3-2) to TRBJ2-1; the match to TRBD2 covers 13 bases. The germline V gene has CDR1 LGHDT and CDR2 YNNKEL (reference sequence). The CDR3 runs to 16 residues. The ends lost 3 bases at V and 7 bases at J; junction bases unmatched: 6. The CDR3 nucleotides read TGTGCCAGCAGCCAGCTACTAGCGGGGGGGCGAAATGAGCAGTTCTTC. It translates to CASSQLLAGGRNEQFF.

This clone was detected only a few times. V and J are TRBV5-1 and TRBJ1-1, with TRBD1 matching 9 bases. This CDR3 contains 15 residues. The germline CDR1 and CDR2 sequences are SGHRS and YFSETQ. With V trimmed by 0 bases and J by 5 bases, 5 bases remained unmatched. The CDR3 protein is CASSLGDREVTEAFF. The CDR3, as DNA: TGCGCCAGCAGCTTGGGGGACAGGGAAGTTACTGAAGCTTTCTTT.

CDR3 sequence: CASSPRGTNTEAFF. As DNA, the CDR3 is TGTGCCAGCAGCCCGCGGGGGACGAACACTGAAGCTTTCTTT. The chain uses TRBV6-5 and TRBJ1-1, with a possible D match to TRBD1 (5 bases). Germline CDR1 MNHEY, CDR2 SVGAGI. The CDR3 is 14 amino acids. Trimming took 6 bases from V and 1 from J, leaving 12 bases between them.

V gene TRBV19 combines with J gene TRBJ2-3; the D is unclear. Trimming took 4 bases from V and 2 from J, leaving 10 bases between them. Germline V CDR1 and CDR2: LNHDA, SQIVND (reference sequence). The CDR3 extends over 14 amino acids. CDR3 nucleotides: TGTGCCAGTAGTAAGGGTGTGGCCACAGATACGCAGTATTTT. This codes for CASSKGVATDTQYF. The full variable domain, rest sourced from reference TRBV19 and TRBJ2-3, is DGGITQSPKYLFRKEGQNVTLSCEQNLNHDAMYWYRQDPGQGLRLIYYSQIVNDFQKGDIAEGYSVSREKKESFPLTVTSAQKNPTAFYLCASSKGVATDTQYFGPGTRLTVL.

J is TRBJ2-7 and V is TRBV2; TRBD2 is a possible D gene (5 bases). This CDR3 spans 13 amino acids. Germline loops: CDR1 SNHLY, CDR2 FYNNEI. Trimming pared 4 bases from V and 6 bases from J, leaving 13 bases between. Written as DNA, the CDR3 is TGTGCCAGCAGTGCCTCCCTAGAGGGCGAGCAGTACTTC. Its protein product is CASSASLEGEQYF.

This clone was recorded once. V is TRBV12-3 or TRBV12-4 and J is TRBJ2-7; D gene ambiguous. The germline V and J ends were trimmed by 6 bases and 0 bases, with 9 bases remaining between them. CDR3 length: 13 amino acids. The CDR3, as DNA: TGTGCCAGCAGCCGGGCCCTCTCCTACGAGCAGTACTTC. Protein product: CASSRALSYEQYF.

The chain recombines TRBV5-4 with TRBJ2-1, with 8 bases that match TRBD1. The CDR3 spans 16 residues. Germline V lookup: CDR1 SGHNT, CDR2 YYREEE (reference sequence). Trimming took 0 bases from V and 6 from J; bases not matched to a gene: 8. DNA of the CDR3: TGTGCCAGCAGCTTGGGCCGGGACAGGTCGCTCAATGAGCAGTTCTTC. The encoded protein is CASSLGRDRSLNEQFF.

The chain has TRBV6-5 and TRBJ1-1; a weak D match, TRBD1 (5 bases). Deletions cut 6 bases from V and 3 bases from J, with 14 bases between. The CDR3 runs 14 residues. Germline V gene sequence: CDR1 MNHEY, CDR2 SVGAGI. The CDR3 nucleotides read TGTGCCAGCAGGTCAATAGGGGTGGACACTGAAGCTTTCTTT. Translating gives CASRSIGVDTEAFF.

CDR3 in amino acids: CASSITAAKPDPFF. The CDR3 DNA reads as TGTGCCAGTAGTATAACCGCAGCGAAGCCAGATCCTTTCTTT. The genes are TRBV19 and TRBJ1-1; no reliable D call. The V end lost 2 bases, the J end lost 12 bases, and 19 bases lay between the germline ends. The CDR3 consists of 14 residues. Germline values: CDR1 LNHDA, CDR2 SQIVND (reference sequence).

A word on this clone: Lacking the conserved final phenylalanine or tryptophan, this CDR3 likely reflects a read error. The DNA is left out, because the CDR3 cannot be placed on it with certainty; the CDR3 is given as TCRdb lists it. The chain's CDR3 is CASSEGLAFRD. The chain carries TRBV9 and TRBJ2-3; no check of the table's D call, TRBD2, against the DNA was made. Germline V gene sequence: CDR1 SGDLS, CDR2 YYNGEE. The CDR3 length is 11 residues, termini included.

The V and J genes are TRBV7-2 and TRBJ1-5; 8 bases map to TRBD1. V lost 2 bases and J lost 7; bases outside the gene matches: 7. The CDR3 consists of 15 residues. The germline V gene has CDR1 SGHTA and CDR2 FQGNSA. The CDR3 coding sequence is TGTGCCAGCAGCTTAACAGGGGGGGATAAACAGCCCCAGCATTTT. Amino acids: CASSLTGGDKQPQHF. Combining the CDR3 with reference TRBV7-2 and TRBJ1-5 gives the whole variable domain GAGVSQSPSNKVTEKGKDVELRCDPISGHTALYWYRQSLGQGLEFLIYFQGNSAPDKSGLPSDRFSAERTGGSVSTLTIQRTQQEDSAVYLCASSLTGGDKQPQHFGDGTRLSIL.

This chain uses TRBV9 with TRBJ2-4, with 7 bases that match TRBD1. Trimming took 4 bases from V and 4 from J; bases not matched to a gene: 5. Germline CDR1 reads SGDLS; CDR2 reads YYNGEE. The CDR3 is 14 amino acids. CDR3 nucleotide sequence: TGTGCCAGCAGCCCCCGGGACAGAAAAAACATTCAGTACTTC. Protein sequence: CASSPRDRKNIQYF.

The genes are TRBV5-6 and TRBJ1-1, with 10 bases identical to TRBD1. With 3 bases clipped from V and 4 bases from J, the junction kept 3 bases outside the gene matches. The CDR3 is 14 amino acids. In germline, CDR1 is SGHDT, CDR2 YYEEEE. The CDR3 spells CASSWDRGSTEAFF. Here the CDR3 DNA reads TGTGCCAGCAGCTGGGACAGGGGATCCACTGAAGCTTTCTTT. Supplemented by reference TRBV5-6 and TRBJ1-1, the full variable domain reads DAGVTQSPTHLIKTRGQQVTLRCSPKSGHDTVSWYQQALGQGPQFIFQYYEEEERQRGNFPDRFSGHQFPNYSSELNVNALLLGDSALYLCASSWDRGSTEAFFGQGTRLTVV.

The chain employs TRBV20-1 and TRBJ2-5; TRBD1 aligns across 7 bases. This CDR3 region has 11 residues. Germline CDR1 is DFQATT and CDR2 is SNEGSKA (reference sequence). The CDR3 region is CSGTVQETQYF. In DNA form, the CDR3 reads TGCAGCGGGACAGTGCAAGAGACCCAGTACTTC.

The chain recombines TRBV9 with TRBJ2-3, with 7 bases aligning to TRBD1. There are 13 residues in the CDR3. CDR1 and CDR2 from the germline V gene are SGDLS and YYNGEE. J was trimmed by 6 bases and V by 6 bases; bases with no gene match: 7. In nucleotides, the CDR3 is TGTGCCAGCAACGACAGGGCCAGTGATACGCAGTATTTT. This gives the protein CASNDRASDTQYF.